A single sample gave rise to the 6 T cell receptor beta chains below, sequenced in a study of blood T cell repertoires in COVID-19. The method was immunoSEQ multiplex PCR; TCRdb's version includes in-frame clones alone and lacks a portion of them. This sample has roughly 79,000 clones, with around 82% found just once. The sequenced material came from peripheral blood. The receptors come from a human donor in a cohort sampled during active COVID-19.

This clone was counted between two and nine times. The chain has TRBV27 and TRBJ1-1, with TRBD1 identical over 7 bases. Trimming cost V 4 bases and J 11 bases; bases outside gene matches: 10. The V gene's germline CDR1 is MNHEY and CDR2 SMNVEV (reference sequence). CDR3 size: 13 residues. CDR3 amino acids: CASSSRQGFFAFF. The CDR3 DNA sequence: TGTGCCAGCAGTTCCCGACAGGGATTCTTTGCTTTCTTT.

The V call is TRBV6-5, the J call TRBJ2-1; TRBD2 aligns across 11 bases. V dropped 8 bases and J dropped 9; count of bases not matched to a gene: 6. The CDR3 runs 13 residues. Per the germline V gene, CDR1 is MNHEY and CDR2 is SVGAGI. CDR3 in DNA: TGTGCCAGCTTCACTAGCGGGGGATTTGAGCAGTTCTTC. It encodes CASFTSGGFEQFF.

The J gene is TRBJ2-7, the V gene TRBV5-4; a possible D gene is TRBD2 (5 bases). V was trimmed by 0 bases and J by 7 bases, leaving 11 bases between them. CDR3 length: 13 amino acids. Germline CDR1 SGHNT, CDR2 YYREEE (reference sequence). The CDR3: CASSLDGVGEQYF. For the CDR3, the DNA is TGTGCCAGCAGCTTGGACGGGGTGGGTGAGCAGTACTTC.

This chain joins TRBV6-2 or TRBV6-3 and TRBJ1-6; TRBD1 matches at 9 bases. In germline, CDR1 is MNHEY, CDR2 SVGEGT. The trim removed 0 bases at V and 9 bases at J, leaving 6 bases unmatched. CDR3 length equals 16 residues. The CDR3 DNA follows: TGTGCCAGCAGTTACTCGATCGGGACAGGGAGTTCACCCCTCCACTTT. Residues: CASSYSIGTGSSPLHF.

This chain connects TRBV2 to TRBJ1-1; the D gene is possibly TRBD1 (5 bases). V lost 0 bases, J lost 11 bases, and 16 bases lay in between. The CDR3 length is 14 residues. Germline V lookup: CDR1 SNHLY, CDR2 FYNNEI. The CDR3 nucleotides are TGTGCCAGCAGTGAAGCGTCGTCCCCACGGGGGGCTTTCTTT. Its protein product is CASSEASSPRGAFF.

The chain joins TRBV19 to TRBJ1-1; D perhaps matches TRBD1 (6 bases). Germline V gene data show CDR1 as LNHDA and CDR2 as SQIVND (reference sequence). V lost 9 bases, J lost 6 bases, and 26 bases lay in between. The CDR3 loop spans 16 amino acids. As DNA, the CDR3 is TGTGCCAGCCAAGTAATCCGAGGTACAGGGTCGTCTGAAGCTTTCTTT. Translation: CASQVIRGTGSSEAFF.